These T cell receptor beta chains were read from a single sample in a study of blood T cell repertoires in COVID-19. Here immunoSEQ multiplex PCR was the method, and the copy in TCRdb shows in-frame clones only, minus some. The sample consists of about 160,000 clones, approximately 80% of them appearing once. Sequences were obtained from PBMCs or T cells enriched from blood (not recorded which). The receptors stem from a man in his forties or fifties who had recovered from COVID-19. Each CDR3 is given with its conserved first and last residue. Each record gives: V gene, clone size, D gene, J gene, CDR3 DNA, CDR3 protein. The D gene is left open where the match is weak. The size of a clone is reported for some rows only, either as once, few or many, or as a class for expanded clones.

V: TRBV19; size: .; D: TRBD1; J: TRBJ1-1; DNA: TGTGCCAGTAGTGAAGACAGGGGAACTGAAGCTTTCTTT; CDR3: CASSEDRGTEAFF
V: TRBV7-9; size: .; D: .; J: TRBJ2-2; DNA: TGTGCCAGCAGCTTTACCGAGGGCACCGGGGAGCTGTTTTTT; CDR3: CASSFTEGTGELFF
V: TRBV5-5; size: .; D: TRBD1; J: TRBJ1-1; DNA: TGTGCCAGCAGCTTGCCGCCAGACAGGGGAGGCACTGAAGCTTTCTTT; CDR3: CASSLPPDRGGTEAFF
V: TRBV19; size: once; D: TRBD1; J: TRBJ2-2; DNA: TGTGCCAGTACCAAAACAGGGGGCCCCGGGGAGCTGTTTTTT; CDR3: CASTKTGGPGELFF
V: TRBV11-3; size: .; D: .; J: TRBJ2-1; DNA: TGTGCCAGCAGCTTAGATCGCGGGGATGAGCAGTTCTTC; CDR3: CASSLDRGDEQFF
V: TRBV7-8; size: .; D: TRBD2; J: TRBJ2-3; DNA: TGTGCCAGCAGCCCCACCCCGGGACTACGCACAGATACGCAGTATTTT; CDR3: CASSPTPGLRTDTQYF
V: TRBV19; size: .; D: .; J: TRBJ1-5; DNA: TGTGCCAGGTTTGAGGCCAGAGCGCGCAATCAGCCCCAGCATTTT; CDR3: CARFEARARNQPQHF
V: TRBV25-1; size: .; D: .; J: TRBJ2-5; DNA: TGTGCCAGCAGTGGGAGGACTATCACTCGGGAGACCCAGTACTTC; CDR3: CASSGRTITRETQYF
V: TRBV12-3/TRBV12-4; size: .; D: .; J: TRBJ2-2; DNA: TGTGCCAGCAGTTCCCTGCGGATCGGGGAGCTGTTTTTT; CDR3: CASSSLRIGELFF
V: TRBV6-5; size: .; D: TRBD2; J: TRBJ2-1; DNA: TGTGCCAGCAGTTACTCGACAGCGGGGGAAGTCAAGCAGTTCTTC; CDR3: CASSYSTAGEVKQFF
V: TRBV27; size: .; D: TRBD1; J: TRBJ1-1; DNA: TGTGCCAGCAGGCAGGGGGCGAACACTGAAGCTTTCTTT; CDR3: CASRQGANTEAFF
V: TRBV7-9; size: .; D: .; J: TRBJ1-5; DNA: TGTGCCAGCAGCTCACAGGGAATTGATCAGCCCCAGCATTTT; CDR3: CASSSQGIDQPQHF
V: TRBV7-9; size: .; D: TRBD1; J: TRBJ2-5; DNA: TGTGCCAGCAGCTTACTTGGGGACAGGGTGGACTTC; CDR3: CASSLLGDRVDF
V: TRBV2; size: .; D: .; J: TRBJ2-1; DNA: TGTGCCAGCAGGAATTCGGGTGTCAATGAGCAGTTCTTC; CDR3: CASRNSGVNEQFF
V: TRBV3-1/TRBV3-2; size: .; D: TRBD1; J: TRBJ2-7; DNA: TGTGCCAGCAGCCAATATGACAGGGATTACGAGCAGTACTTC; CDR3: CASSQYDRDYEQYF
V: TRBV11-1; size: .; D: .; J: TRBJ1-1; DNA: TGTGCCAGCAGCTTGGGCAGGGCGAGCACTGAAGCTTTCTTT; CDR3: CASSLGRASTEAFF
V: TRBV19; size: .; D: TRBD1; J: TRBJ1-4; DNA: TGTGCCAGTAGACAGGGGAGGACTAATGAAAAACTGTTTTTT; CDR3: CASRQGRTNEKLFF
V: TRBV20-1; size: .; D: .; J: TRBJ2-7; DNA: TGCAGTGCTAGTGCCTCAGAGCGGGACAGGACCTTCGCCTACGAGCAGTACTTC; CDR3: CSASASERDRTFAYEQYF
V: TRBV9; size: once; D: TRBD1; J: TRBJ1-6; DNA: TGTGCCAGCAGCGTTCAGGGGGCGAGGAATTCACCCCTCCACTTT; CDR3: CASSVQGARNSPLHF
V: TRBV13; size: .; D: TRBD2; J: TRBJ2-3; DNA: TGTGCCAGCAGCTACACGACTGGGACGGGGGGGATCACAGATACGCAGTATTTT; CDR3: CASSYTTGTGGITDTQYF
V: TRBV2; size: .; D: .; J: TRBJ2-3; DNA: TGTGCCAGTGGCTTAGCAGGGGCAGATACGCAGTATTTT; CDR3: CASGLAGADTQYF
V: TRBV7-8; size: .; D: TRBD1; J: TRBJ1-1; DNA: TGTGCCAGCAGCTACGCAAGATTTACCCGACAGGGAAACACTGAAGCTTTCTTT; CDR3: CASSYARFTRQGNTEAFF
V: TRBV30; size: .; D: TRBD1; J: TRBJ1-6; DNA: TGTGCCTGGAACACCCCCCAGGGGGACTCACCCCTCCACTTT; CDR3: CAWNTPQGDSPLHF
V: TRBV7-2; size: .; D: .; J: TRBJ1-2; DNA: TGTGCCAGCAGCTTAAATCCAGGTGCCCTTAGGGGCTACACCTTC; CDR3: CASSLNPGALRGYTF
V: TRBV19; size: few; D: .; J: TRBJ1-5; DNA: TGTGCCAGTAGGAGGATCTCGGGGGGTCAGCCCCAGCATTTT; CDR3: CASRRISGGQPQHF
V: TRBV4-1; size: .; D: TRBD1; J: TRBJ1-5; DNA: TGCGCCAGCAGCCCCGGGACAGGGGCCTCGTATAGCAATCAGCCCCAGCATTTT; CDR3: CASSPGTGASYSNQPQHF
V: TRBV30; size: .; D: .; J: TRBJ1-3; DNA: TGTGCTCAAAAGGCCGGGGACACCATATATTTT; CDR3: CAQKAGDTIYF
V: TRBV5-1; size: .; D: TRBD1; J: TRBJ1-1; DNA: TGCGCCAGCAGCCCCGGGACAGGGTTGACTGAAGCTTTCTTT; CDR3: CASSPGTGLTEAFF
V: TRBV5-1; size: .; D: TRBD1; J: TRBJ1-6; DNA: TGCGCCAGCAGCATACGGGGACAGTCAACTAATTCACCCCTCCACTTT; CDR3: CASSIRGQSTNSPLHF
V: TRBV27; size: .; D: .; J: TRBJ1-6; DNA: TGTGCCAGCAGTGAAACGAACAGCCCTGTGACCCTCCACTTT; CDR3: CASSETNSPVTLHF
V: TRBV18; size: .; D: .; J: TRBJ1-1; DNA: TGTGCCAGCTCATTTCCTCGACCACAGGGCGGCACTGAAGCTTTCTTT; CDR3: CASSFPRPQGGTEAFF
V: TRBV11-1; size: .; D: .; J: TRBJ2-3; DNA: TGTGCCAGCAGCTTGTGGCGGGGAGCCACAGATACGCAGTATTTT; CDR3: CASSLWRGATDTQYF
V: TRBV27; size: .; D: TRBD2; J: TRBJ2-3; DNA: TGTGCCAGCAGTTCACTAGCGCCGAACACAGATACGCAGTATTTT; CDR3: CASSSLAPNTDTQYF
V: TRBV5-4; size: once; D: TRBD1; J: TRBJ2-2; DNA: TGTGCCAGCAGCCCCAGGACAGGTGGGACCGGGGAGCTGTTTTTT; CDR3: CASSPRTGGTGELFF
V: TRBV11-3; size: .; D: TRBD1; J: TRBJ1-1; DNA: TGTGCCAGGGGGATGAGGGGGCGCAGGAACACTGAAGCTTTCTTT; CDR3: CARGMRGRRNTEAFF
V: TRBV30; size: once; D: TRBD2; J: TRBJ2-1; DNA: TGTGCCTGGGGGAGCGGGGGGGCAGGATATGAGCAGTTCTTC; CDR3: CAWGSGGAGYEQFF
V: TRBV6-2/TRBV6-3; size: once; D: .; J: TRBJ1-6; DNA: TGTGCCAGCAGTACGGAGAGGAGCTCCTATAATTCACCCCTCCACTTT; CDR3: CASSTERSSYNSPLHF
V: TRBV5-5; size: .; D: TRBD1; J: TRBJ1-2; DNA: TGTGCCAGTGGAACGGGACAGGGGTATGGCTACACCTTC; CDR3: CASGTGQGYGYTF
V: TRBV30; size: .; D: TRBD1; J: TRBJ1-1; DNA: TGTGCCTGGGGTCCAGGGGGCGCCGGGGACACTGAAGCTTTCTTT; CDR3: CAWGPGGAGDTEAFF
V: TRBV24-1; size: .; D: .; J: TRBJ2-2; DNA: TGTGCCACCAGTGATTTGGGCAATTCCGTCGACGGGGAGCTGTTTTTT; CDR3: CATSDLGNSVDGELFF
V: TRBV30; size: .; D: TRBD1; J: TRBJ1-1; DNA: TGTGCCTGGAGTGGGCCGACAGGGACCTTGAACACTGAAGCTTTCTTT; CDR3: CAWSGPTGTLNTEAFF
V: TRBV18; size: .; D: TRBD1; J: TRBJ2-3; DNA: TGTGCCAGCTCACCTCGGACAGGGGGTCGAAATACGCAGTATTTT; CDR3: CASSPRTGGRNTQYF
V: TRBV6-6; size: .; D: .; J: TRBJ1-2; DNA: TGTGCCAGCAGCATGAAGGGGGACTATGGCTACACCTTC; CDR3: CASSMKGDYGYTF
V: TRBV30; size: .; D: .; J: TRBJ1-2; DNA: TGTGCCTGGAGCACAGACAGCTGGGGCTATGGCTACACCTTC; CDR3: CAWSTDSWGYGYTF
V: TRBV29-1; size: .; D: .; J: TRBJ1-2; DNA: TGCAGCGTACTAACAGGGATCGGCTACACCTTC; CDR3: CSVLTGIGYTF
V: TRBV4-1; size: once; D: .; J: TRBJ2-2; DNA: TGCGCCAGCAGCCAAGAACAATTCGGGGGTAACACCGGGGAGCTGTTTTTT; CDR3: CASSQEQFGGNTGELFF
V: TRBV27; size: few; D: .; J: TRBJ1-5; DNA: TGTGCCAGCAGCCCGTATAGCAATCAGCCCCAGCATTTT; CDR3: CASSPYSNQPQHF
V: TRBV5-5; size: .; D: TRBD2; J: TRBJ2-5; DNA: TGTGCCAGCAGCTTCCTTAGCGGGGGTCCCCATGACTTC; CDR3: CASSFLSGGPHDF
V: TRBV7-3; size: .; D: .; J: TRBJ2-2; DNA: TGTGCCAGCAGCGCCGTAGGGACAGGGGAGCTGTTTTTT; CDR3: CASSAVGTGELFF
V: TRBV29-1; size: .; D: TRBD1; J: TRBJ1-2; DNA: TGCAGCGTGGCAGCGGGACAGGGGGGCTATGGCTACACCTTC; CDR3: CSVAAGQGGYGYTF
V: TRBV5-1; size: once; D: .; J: TRBJ2-2; DNA: TGCGCCAGCAGCTCAGGGAACCGTCAGGGTCGCGGGGAGCTGTTTTTT; CDR3: CASSSGNRQGRGELFF
V: TRBV5-1; size: .; D: TRBD2; J: TRBJ2-1; DNA: TGCGCCAGCAGCTTCTCCGGCGGGGGGGCCGGGGAGCAGTTCTTC; CDR3: CASSFSGGGAGEQFF
V: TRBV11-2; size: .; D: .; J: TRBJ2-7; DNA: TGTGCCAGCAGCTTTACAGGATCGTACGAGCAGTACTTC; CDR3: CASSFTGSYEQYF
V: TRBV3-1/TRBV3-2; size: .; D: TRBD2; J: TRBJ2-3; DNA: TGTGCCAGCAGTCCGGGACTAACCACAGATACGCAGTATTTT; CDR3: CASSPGLTTDTQYF